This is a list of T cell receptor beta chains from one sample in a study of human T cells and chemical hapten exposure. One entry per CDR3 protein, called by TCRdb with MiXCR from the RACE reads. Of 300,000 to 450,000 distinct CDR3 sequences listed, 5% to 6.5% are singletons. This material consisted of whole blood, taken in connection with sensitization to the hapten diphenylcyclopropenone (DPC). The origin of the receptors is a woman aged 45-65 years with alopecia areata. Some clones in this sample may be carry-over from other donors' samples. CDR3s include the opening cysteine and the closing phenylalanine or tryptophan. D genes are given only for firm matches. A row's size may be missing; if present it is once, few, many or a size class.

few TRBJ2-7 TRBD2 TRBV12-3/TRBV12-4 TGTGCCAGCAGAGGGGGGGGTCGGGCTAGCGGGCACTCCTACGAGCAGTACTTC CASRGGGRASGHSYEQYF
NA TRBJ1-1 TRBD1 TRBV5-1 TGCGCCAGCAGAGATGGGACAGTAGGTACTGAAGCTTTCTTT CASRDGTVGTEAFF
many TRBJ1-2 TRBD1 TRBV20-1 TGCAGTGCTACCCTTATGGACAGGGGGAAGAATGGCTACACCTTC CSATLMDRGKNGYTF
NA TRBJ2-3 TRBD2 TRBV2 TGTGCCAGCAGTGAGGGTCCAGCGGGGGTCTATAGCACAGATACGCAGTATTTT CASSEGPAGVYSTDTQYF
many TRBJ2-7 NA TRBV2 TGTGCCAACACGGGACCCACCTACGAGCAGTACTTC CANTGPTYEQYF
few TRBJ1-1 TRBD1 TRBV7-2 TGTGCCAGCAGCTTCGACAGGGCCAAGGACGAAGCTTTCTTT CASSFDRAKDEAFF
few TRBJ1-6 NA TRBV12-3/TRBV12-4 TGTGCCAGCAGTACCTCAGATACGGGTTCACCCCTCCACTTT CASSTSDTGSPLHF
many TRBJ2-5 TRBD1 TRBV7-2 TGTGCCAGCAGCCCTGACAGGGGACGAGAGACCCAGTACTTC CASSPDRGRETQYF
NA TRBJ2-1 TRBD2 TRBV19 TGTGCCAGTAGTCAACTCGGCGGGGGACCTTACAATGAGCAGTTCTTC CASSQLGGGPYNEQFF
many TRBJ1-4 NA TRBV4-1 TGCGCCAGCAGCCACGGGACCGCAGCAACTAATGAAAAACTGTTTTTT CASSHGTAATNEKLFF
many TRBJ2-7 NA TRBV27 TGTGCCAGCAGGCCGGCCGGGACATCGCTCTACGAGCAGTACTTC CASRPAGTSLYEQYF
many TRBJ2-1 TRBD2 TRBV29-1 TGCAGCGCTGGGAGCGGGAACAATGAGCAGTTCTTC CSAGSGNNEQFF
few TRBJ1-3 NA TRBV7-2 TGTGCCAGCAGCTTGGGAGGGGCGACTGGAAACACCATATATTTT CASSLGGATGNTIYF
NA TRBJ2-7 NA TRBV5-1 TGCGCCAGCAGCTCGTGGACGGAGTCCTACGAGCAGTACTTC CASSSWTESYEQYF
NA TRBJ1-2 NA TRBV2 TGTGCACTGGGCAGCGACTATGGCTACACCTTC CALGSDYGYTF
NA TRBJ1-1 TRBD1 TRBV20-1 TGCAGTGCTAGTTGGACAGGGACGGGGAACACTGAAGCTTTCTTT CSASWTGTGNTEAFF
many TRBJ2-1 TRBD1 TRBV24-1 TGTGCCACCAGTGAGGGGACAGTAAATGAGCAGTTCTTC CATSEGTVNEQFF
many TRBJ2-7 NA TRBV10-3 TGTGCCATCAGTGTCGTGGGTAACGAGCAGTACTTC CAISVVGNEQYF
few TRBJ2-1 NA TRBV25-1 TGTGCCAGCAGTGGAATCGGCCAGTCCAATGAGCAGTTCTTC CASSGIGQSNEQFF
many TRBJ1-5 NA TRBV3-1 TGTGCCAGCAGCCAAAGCCCAGGTGGGGAAAAGCCCCAGCATTTT CASSQSPGGEKPQHF
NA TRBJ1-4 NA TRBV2 TGTGCCAGCAGGTCAGGGACTAATGAAAAACTGTTTTTT CASRSGTNEKLFF
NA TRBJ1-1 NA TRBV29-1 TGCAGCGTTGATGGACCTCCCTTATCCACTGAAGCTTTCTTT CSVDGPPLSTEAFF
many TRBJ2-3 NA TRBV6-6 TGTGCCAGCAGTTACGATCCGCTCGGCCTAGATACGCAGTATTTT CASSYDPLGLDTQYF
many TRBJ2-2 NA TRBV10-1 TGCGCCAGCGGTCGGTATACCGGGGAGCTGTTTTTT CASGRYTGELFF
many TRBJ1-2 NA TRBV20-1 TGCAGTGCTAAGGACGGGTCCCGCTACACCTTC CSAKDGSRYTF
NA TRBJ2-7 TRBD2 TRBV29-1 TGCAGCGTGGGCCTCGTGACTAGCGGGATCGGCGAGCAGTACTTC CSVGLVTSGIGEQYF
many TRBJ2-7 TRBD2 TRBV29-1 TGCAGCGCTGTGTGGCGGGGGACTGGAGAGCAGTACTTC CSAVWRGTGEQYF
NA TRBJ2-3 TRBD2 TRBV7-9 TGTGCCAGCAGCTCTGGGACTAGCCGCGATACGCAGTATTTT CASSSGTSRDTQYF